The 17 T cell receptor beta chains listed next were all sequenced from one sample in a study of tissue T cells after allogeneic stem cell transplantation. As to time point: mouse harvest day 14 after allogeneic transplant. The graft held 10^6 splenic CD5+ T cells and 10^7 T-cell-depleted bone marrow cells. Assay used: immunoSEQ multiplex PCR; TCRdb lists only in-frame clones, some missing. The sample includes 7,500 to 8,000 clones, 35% to 40% seen only once; the top ten take 5% to 7%. Sequenced: skin. The receptors come from a female BALB/c mouse given C57BL/6 T cells with graft-versus-host disease after an allogeneic hematopoietic cell transplant.

As regards this clone: Mouse names are used for the genes. The CDR3 end is not reached by the read, which stops 1 residue before it; the germline J gene fills it in. The chain has TRBV20 and TRBJ2-4; TRBD2 aligns across 7 bases. Germline V lookup: CDR1 GFQATS, CDR2 STVNSAI. This CDR3 spans 12 amino acids. The ends lost 5 bases at V and 3 bases at J; junction bases unmatched: 2. The DNA read from the CDR3 is TGTGGTGCTCGGGGGGGACAAAACACCTTGTAC. This codes for CGARGGQNTLY. The entire CDR3 sequence reads CGARGGQNTLYF.

Points on this clone: Gene names are the mouse ones. Coverage ceases 1 residue before the CDR3 finishes, and the germline J gene fills in the end. V is TRBV31 and J is TRBJ2-2; 8 bases line up with TRBD1. This CDR3 is built from 16 residues. V shed 1 base, J shed 1 base, and the junction held 5 bases outside the gene matches. Per germline, CDR1 GKSSPN and CDR2 SITVG. The CDR3 loop reads CAWSPRGQENTGQLYF. CDR3 bases read: TGTGCCTGGAGTCCCCGGGGACAGGAAAACACCGGGCAGCTCTAC.

With respect to this clone: The gene names here belong to mouse. The read finishes 1 residue shy of the CDR3 end, and the germline J gene is used to complete it. The V call is TRBV17, the J call TRBJ2-4, with a possible D match to TRBD2 (5 bases). Germline V lookup: CDR1 MNHDT, CDR2 YYDKIL. V was pared by 0 bases and J by 2 bases, with 6 bases between. CDR3 length equals 14 residues. CDR3 bases read: TGTGCTAGCAGTAGAGATGGGGTTCAAAACACCTTGTAC. This gives the protein CASSRDGVQNTLY. The full CDR3 reads CASSRDGVQNTLYF.

Note on this clone: Gene names and germline refer to mouse. The read comes to an end 1 residue before the CDR3 does, leaving the germline J gene to fill in the end. The chain employs TRBV16 and TRBJ1-3; no firm D call. Trimming left V 1 base short and J 0 bases short, with 4 bases between. The CDR3 has 14 residues. Germline values: CDR1 SGHSA, CDR2 FRNQAP. CDR3 amino acids: CASSLGVSGNTLYF. CDR3 DNA (partial): TGTGCAAGCAGCTTAGGAGTTTCTGGAAATACGCTCTAT. The variable domain in full, completed from reference TRBV16 and TRBJ1-3, reads NAGVIQTPRHKVTGKGQEATLWCEPISGHSAVFWYRQTIVQGLEFLTYFRNQAPIDDSGMPKERFSAQMPNQSHSTLKIQSTQPQDSAVYLCASSLGVSGNTLYFGEGSRLIVV.

In regard to this clone: The genes and germline here are from mouse. The CDR3 goes on 1 residue after the read ends, and that part is filled in from the germline J gene. The V call is TRBV13-3, the J call TRBJ1-6, with D perhaps TRBD1 (5 bases). TRBJ1-6 is sorted into the ORF group, with uncertain function. Germline V gene sequence: CDR1 NNHDY, CDR2 SYVADS. The length of the CDR3 is 15 residues. V was cut by 2 bases and J by 6 bases, with 12 bases left in between. CDR3 in amino acids: CASSEGGRVNSPLYF. The part of the CDR3 DNA that was read is TGTGCCAGCAGTGAGGGGGGGAGAGTTAATTCGCCCCTCTAC.

Only a few counts were recorded for this clone. The listed genes are named as in mouse. Read data end 1 residue before the CDR3 end; the end is taken from the germline J gene. The V gene is TRBV23, the J gene TRBJ1-6. TRBJ1-6 is recorded as an ORF, its role being uncertain. The CDR3 runs 15 residues. CDR1 is KGHTA and CDR2 is FQNQQP in the germline V gene. The part of the CDR3 DNA that was read is TGCTCCAGCACTCCCCGGGGCTCCTATAATTCGCCCCTCTAC. Protein sequence: CSSTPRGSYNSPLY. From start to end, the CDR3 is CSSTPRGSYNSPLYF.

This clone counts as medium-sized. Mouse names are used for the genes. The read terminates 1 residue before the CDR3 end, so the remaining end is supplied by the germline J gene. Other DNA sequences in the same sample also yield this CDR3. The V gene is TRBV26, the J gene TRBJ1-6; no clear D. TRBJ1-6 has ORF status, its function being uncertain. This CDR3 contains 13 residues. In germline, CDR1 is KGHPV, CDR2 FQNQEV (reference sequence). V shed 3 bases and J shed 3 bases, with 3 bases lying between them. This chain's CDR3 is CASSLGYNSPLYF. The CDR3 bases that were read are TGTGCCAGCAGTCTCGGCTATAATTCGCCCCTCTAC.

This clone is medium-sized (0.01 to 0.1%) by share. The gene symbols are mouse symbols. Coverage ceases 1 residue before the CDR3 finishes, and the germline J gene fills in the end. Within the sample, other DNA sequences also encode this same CDR3. The chain carries TRBV26 and TRBJ2-5, with D perhaps TRBD1 or TRBD2 (5 bases each). Trimming left V 2 bases short and J 4 bases short, with 7 bases between. Germline V gene lookup returns CDR1 KGHPV and CDR2 FQNQEV (reference sequence). The CDR3 is 13 amino acids. Incomplete CDR3 DNA: TGTGCCAGCAGTCTGGGGGGAAAAGACACCCAGTAC. Translated, it gives CASSLGGKDTQY. The whole CDR3 protein reads CASSLGGKDTQYF. The whole variable domain, filled in from reference TRBV26 and TRBJ2-5, reads NSKVIQTPRYLVKGQGQKAKMRCIPEKGHPVVFWYQQNKNNEFKFLINFQNQEVLQQIDMTEKRFSAECPSNSPCSLEIQSSEAGDSALYLCASSLGGKDTQYFGPGTRLLVL.

A note on this clone: A read error may account for a junction end that differs from germline. Mouse gene names apply. The read terminates 1 residue before the CDR3 end, so the remaining end is supplied by the germline J gene. V gene TRBV16 combines with J gene TRBJ1-2; no reliable D call. The germline V gene has CDR1 SGHSA and CDR2 FRNQAP. The CDR3 spans 14 residues. The sequenced CDR3 bases are TGTGCAGGCAGCTTAGACGGCAGAAACTCCGACTACACC. It translates to CAGSLDGRNSDYT. The full CDR3 is CAGSLDGRNSDYTF.

As regards this clone: Gene names and germline refer to mouse. Sequencing ends 1 residue short of the CDR3 end; the germline J gene provides the rest. This chain links TRBV31 with TRBJ2-3, with TRBD1 matching over 8 bases. This CDR3 spans 15 amino acids. J was trimmed by 0 bases and V by 5 bases; bases with no gene match: 7. Germline lookup yields CDR1 GKSSPN and CDR2 SITVG. The covered CDR3 bases are TGTGCCTGGGTCACAGGGGGTACTAGTGCAGAAACGCTGTAT. Translated: CAWVTGGTSAETLY. The CDR3 reads in full as CAWVTGGTSAETLYF.

In regard to this clone: The genes and germline here are from mouse. The sequenced fragment ends 1 residue before the CDR3 boundary, so the rest is inferred from the germline J gene. This chain uses TRBV26 with TRBJ2-5; D uncertain. Germline loops: CDR1 KGHPV, CDR2 FQNQEV (reference sequence). The germline V and J ends were trimmed by 4 bases and 2 bases, with 7 bases remaining between them. The CDR3 extends over 13 amino acids. CDR3 residues: CASSRRIQDTQYF. Partial CDR3 DNA: TGTGCCAGCAGTCGCAGGATCCAAGACACCCAGTAC. Full variable domain (missing parts from reference TRBV26 and TRBJ2-5): NSKVIQTPRYLVKGQGQKAKMRCIPEKGHPVVFWYQQNKNNEFKFLINFQNQEVLQQIDMTEKRFSAECPSNSPCSLEIQSSEAGDSALYLCASSRRIQDTQYFGPGTRLLVL.

By its share, this clone is large. The genes and germline here are from mouse. From the germline J gene comes the end of the CDR3, since the read stops 1 residue before it. This chain connects TRBV26 to TRBJ2-2; D is possibly TRBD1 (6 bases). CDR1 is KGHPV, CDR2 FQNQEV, per germline (reference sequence). V lost 2 bases and J 2 bases, leaving 6 bases between the germline ends. The CDR3 runs to 14 residues. The chain's CDR3 is CASSLTGNTGQLYF. CDR3 bases read: TGTGCCAGCAGTCTGACAGGGAACACCGGGCAGCTCTAC.

As to this clone: Gene names are the mouse ones. Read sequence stops 1 residue before the CDR3 end, and the germline J gene provides the missing end. J is TRBJ2-2 and V is TRBV16, with D possibly being TRBD1 (5 bases). Trimming took 2 bases from V and 0 from J, leaving 7 bases between them. This CDR3 has 15 amino acids. The V gene's germline CDR1 is SGHSA and CDR2 FRNQAP. The CDR3 bases that were read are TGTGCAAGCAGCTTACAGGGAGCAAACACCGGGCAGCTCTAC. Its protein product is CASSLQGANTGQLY. The full CDR3 protein is CASSLQGANTGQLYF. Based on the CDR3 plus reference TRBV16 and TRBJ2-2, the full variable domain is NAGVIQTPRHKVTGKGQEATLWCEPISGHSAVFWYRQTIVQGLEFLTYFRNQAPIDDSGMPKERFSAQMPNQSHSTLKIQSTQPQDSAVYLCASSLQGANTGQLYFGEGSKLTVL.

Relative to its sample, this clone is medium-sized. Genes here carry mouse names. The read ends 1 residue shy of where the CDR3 ends; the end is completed using the germline J gene. The chain uses TRBV26 and TRBJ2-7; 10 bases are shared with TRBD1. V shed 4 bases and J 2 bases; nucleotides not matched to a gene: 5. The CDR3 runs 15 residues. From germline, CDR1 is KGHPV and CDR2 FQNQEV (reference sequence). The part of the CDR3 DNA that was read is TGTGCCAGCAGTCGCCCGGGACAGGGGCCCTATGAACAGTAC. It yields the protein CASSRPGQGPYEQY. In full, the CDR3 reads CASSRPGQGPYEQYF.

As for this clone: Mouse germline and gene names are used. With the read ending 1 residue before the CDR3 end, the germline J gene is used to fill in that end. The V gene is TRBV23, the J gene TRBJ2-5; TRBD2 was called by the table and not checked on the DNA. The CDR3 has 14 residues. CDR1 and CDR2 from the germline V gene are KGHTA and FQNQQP. The sequenced CDR3 bases are TGCTCCAGCAGTCCGGCTGGGGGGGGAGACACCCAGTAC. Protein: CSSSPAGGGDTQY. The full CDR3 protein is CSSSPAGGGDTQYF.

This clone was picked up a small number of times. The germline and genes are mouse ones. CDR3 in amino acids: CASGTGNTEVFF. The covered CDR3 bases are TGTGCCAGCGGGACAGGGAACACAGAAGTCTTC. The V gene is TRBV26, the J gene TRBJ1-1; the match to TRBD1 covers 8 bases. Read sequence stops 1 residue before the CDR3 end, and the germline J gene provides the missing end. The CDR3 contains 12 residues. The germline CDR1 and CDR2 sequences are KGHPV and FQNQEV (reference sequence). Trimming took 8 bases from V and 1 from J; bases not matched to a gene: 0.

This clone is medium-sized (0.01 to 0.1%) by share. The gene names given are mouse names. The read halts 1 residue ahead of the CDR3 end, with the missing end drawn from the germline J gene. The V and J genes are TRBV23 and TRBJ1-3; the D call of TRBD1 is as the table states it, not checked on the DNA. The CDR3 is 15 residues long. Germline V gene lookup returns CDR1 KGHTA and CDR2 FQNQQP. The covered CDR3 bases are TGCTCCAGCAGTCCGCAGGGGAATTCTGGAAATACGCTCTAT. Amino acids: CSSSPQGNSGNTLY. The CDR3 in its entirety is CSSSPQGNSGNTLYF.